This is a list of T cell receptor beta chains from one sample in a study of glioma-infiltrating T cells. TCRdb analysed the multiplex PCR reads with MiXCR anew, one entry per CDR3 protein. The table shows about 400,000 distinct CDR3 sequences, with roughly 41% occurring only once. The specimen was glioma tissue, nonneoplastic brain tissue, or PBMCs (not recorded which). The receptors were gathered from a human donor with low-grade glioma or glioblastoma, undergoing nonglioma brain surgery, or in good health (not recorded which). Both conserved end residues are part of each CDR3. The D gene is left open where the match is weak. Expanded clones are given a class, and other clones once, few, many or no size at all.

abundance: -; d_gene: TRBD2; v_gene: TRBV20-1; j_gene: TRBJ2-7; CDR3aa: CSAPRPTSGRLSEQYF; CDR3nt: TGCAGTGCTCCTCGCCCAACTAGCGGGAGGCTAAGTGAGCAGTACTTC
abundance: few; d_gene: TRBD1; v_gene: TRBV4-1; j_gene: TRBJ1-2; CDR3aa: CASSQGTGDGYGYTF; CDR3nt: TGCGCCAGCAGCCAAGGTACAGGGGACGGCTATGGCTACACCTTC
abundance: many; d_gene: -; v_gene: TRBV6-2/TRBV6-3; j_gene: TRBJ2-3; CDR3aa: CASTRETDTQYF; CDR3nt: TGTGCCAGCACGCGCGAAACAGATACGCAGTATTTT
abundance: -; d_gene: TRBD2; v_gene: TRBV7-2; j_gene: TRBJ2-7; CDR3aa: CASSRRGGNYEQYF; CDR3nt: TGTGCCAGCAGCCGCCGGGGGGGGAACTACGAGCAGTACTTC
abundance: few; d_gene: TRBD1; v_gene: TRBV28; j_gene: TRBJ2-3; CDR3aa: CASSLGRLRGEGGDTQYF; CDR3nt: TGTGCCAGCAGTTTAGGCAGGCTCCGGGGAGAAGGGGGCGATACGCAGTATTTT
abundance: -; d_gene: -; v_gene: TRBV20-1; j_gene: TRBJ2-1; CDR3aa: CRGQSGATYNEQFF; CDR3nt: TGCAGGGGACAAAGCGGGGCGACCTACAATGAGCAGTTCTTC
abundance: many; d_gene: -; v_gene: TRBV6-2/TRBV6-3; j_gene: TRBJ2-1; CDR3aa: CASSYSRSMIYNEQFF; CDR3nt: TGTGCCAGCAGTTACTCAAGGTCAATGATCTACAATGAGCAGTTCTTC
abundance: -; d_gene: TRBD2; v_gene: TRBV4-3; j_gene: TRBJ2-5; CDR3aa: CASSQRIRLAGEETQYF; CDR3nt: TGCGCCAGCAGCCAACGTATCCGACTAGCGGGAGAAGAGACCCAGTACTTC
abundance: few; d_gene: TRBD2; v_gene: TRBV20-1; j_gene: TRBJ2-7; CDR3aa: CSGIVWTSASYEQYF; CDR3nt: TGCAGTGGAATAGTCTGGACTAGCGCCTCCTACGAGCAGTACTTC
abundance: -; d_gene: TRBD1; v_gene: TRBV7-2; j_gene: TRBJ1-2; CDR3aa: CASSLAGQRNYGYTF; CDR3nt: TGTGCCAGCAGCTTAGCGGGACAGAGAAACTATGGCTACACCTTC
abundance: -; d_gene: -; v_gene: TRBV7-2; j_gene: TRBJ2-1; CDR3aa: CASSVDFGSSYNKQFF; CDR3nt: TGTGCCAGCAGCGTCGATTTTGGAAGCTCCTACAATAAGCAGTTCTTC
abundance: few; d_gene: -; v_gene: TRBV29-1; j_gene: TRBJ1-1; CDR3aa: CSGRQVNTEAFF; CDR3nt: TGCAGCGGGAGACAGGTGAACACTGAAGCTTTCTTT
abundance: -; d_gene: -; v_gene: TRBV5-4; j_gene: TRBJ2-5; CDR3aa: CASSSPGEETQYF; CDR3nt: TGTGCCAGCAGCTCCCCCGGGGAAGAGACCCAGTACTTC
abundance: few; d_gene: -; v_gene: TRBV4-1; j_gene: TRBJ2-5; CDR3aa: CASSQGTHQETQYF; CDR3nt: TGCGCCAGCAGCCAAGGAACTCACCAAGAGACCCAGTACTTC
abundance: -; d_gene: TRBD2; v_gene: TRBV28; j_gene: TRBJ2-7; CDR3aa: CASSRLAGGDHEQYF; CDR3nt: TGTGCCAGCAGTCGACTAGCGGGAGGGGACCACGAGCAGTACTTC
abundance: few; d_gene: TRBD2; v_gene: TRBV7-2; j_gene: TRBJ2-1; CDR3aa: CASSTTSGEVYEQFF; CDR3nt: TGTGCCAGCAGCACGACTAGCGGGGAGGTCTATGAGCAGTTCTTC
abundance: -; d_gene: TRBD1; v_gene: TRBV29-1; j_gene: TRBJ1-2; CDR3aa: CSDGQGPANYGYTF; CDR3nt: TGCAGCGATGGACAGGGCCCAGCTAACTATGGCTACACCTTC
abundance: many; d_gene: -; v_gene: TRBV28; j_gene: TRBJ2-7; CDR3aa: CASSLSLSFAVAYEQYF; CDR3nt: TGTGCCAGCAGTTTATCCCTTTCTTTCGCGGTCGCCTACGAGCAGTACTTC
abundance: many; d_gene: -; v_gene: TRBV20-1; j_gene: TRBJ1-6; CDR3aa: CSASRDYYNSPLHF; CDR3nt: TGCAGTGCTAGCAGGGATTACTATAATTCACCCCTCCACTTT
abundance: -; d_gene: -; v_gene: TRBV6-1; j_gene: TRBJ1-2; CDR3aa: CASSLEGHDYGYTF; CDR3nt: TGTGCCAGCAGTCTAGAGGGACACGACTATGGCTACACCTTC
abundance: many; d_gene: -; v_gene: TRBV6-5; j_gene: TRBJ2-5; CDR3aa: CASSYSHPETQYF; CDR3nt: TGTGCCAGCAGTTACTCGCACCCAGAGACCCAGTACTTC
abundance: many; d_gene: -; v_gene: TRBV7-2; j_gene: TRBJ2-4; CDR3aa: CASSFRTGAQNIQYF; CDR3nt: TGTGCCAGCAGCTTCCGGACCGGGGCCCAAAACATTCAGTACTTC
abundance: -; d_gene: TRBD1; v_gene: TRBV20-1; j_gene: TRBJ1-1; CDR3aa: CSARYFQGAENTEAFF; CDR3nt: TGCAGTGCTAGATATTTCCAGGGGGCAGAAAACACTGAAGCTTTCTTT
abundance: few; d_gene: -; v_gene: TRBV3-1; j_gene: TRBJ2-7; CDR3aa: CASSNTEYYEQYF; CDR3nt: TGTGCCAGCAGCAACACGGAGTACTACGAGCAGTACTTC
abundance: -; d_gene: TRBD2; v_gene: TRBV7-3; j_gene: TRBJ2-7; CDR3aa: CASSFGSGIYEQYF; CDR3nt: TGTGCCAGCAGCTTCGGAAGCGGGATCTACGAGCAGTACTTC
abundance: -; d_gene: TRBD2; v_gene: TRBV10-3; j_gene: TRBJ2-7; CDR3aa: CAISESLAGERSYEQYF; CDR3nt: TGTGCCATCAGTGAGTCGTTAGCGGGAGAGAGGTCCTACGAGCAGTACTTC
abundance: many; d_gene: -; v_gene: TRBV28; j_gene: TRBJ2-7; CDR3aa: CASSRSNYEQYF; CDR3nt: TGTGCCAGCAGTCGATCCAACTACGAGCAGTACTTC
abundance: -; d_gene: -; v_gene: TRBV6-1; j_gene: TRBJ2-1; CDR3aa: CASSEFLYNEQFF; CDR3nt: TGTGCCAGCAGTGAATTCTTATACAATGAGCAGTTCTTC
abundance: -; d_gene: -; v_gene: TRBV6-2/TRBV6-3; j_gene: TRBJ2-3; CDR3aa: CASRKVDRSDTQYF; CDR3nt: TGTGCCAGCAGGAAAGTGGACAGATCAGATACGCAGTATTTT
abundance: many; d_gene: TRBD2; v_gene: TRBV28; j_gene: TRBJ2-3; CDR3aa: CASNFHRNSGTVTDTQYF; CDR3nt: TGTGCCAGCAATTTCCACCGGAATAGCGGGACTGTCACAGATACGCAGTATTTT
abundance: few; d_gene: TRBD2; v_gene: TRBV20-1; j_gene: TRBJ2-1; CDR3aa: CSARTFLLAGGITYNEQFF; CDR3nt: TGCAGTGCTCGGACCTTTCTTCTAGCGGGAGGAATTACTTACAATGAGCAGTTCTTC